The 24 T cell receptor beta chains listed next were all sequenced from one sample in a study of blood T cell repertoires in COVID-19. The protocol was immunoSEQ multiplex PCR, while the TCRdb copy is restricted to in-frame clones and leaves out a portion. The sample includes about 100,000 clones, around nine tenths of them seen just once. Specimen: peripheral blood. The receptor set was obtained from a woman in her forties or fifties with COVID-19, enrolled during active disease.

The CDR3 DNA follows: TGTGCCAGCGGAGAGACTAGCGGGGGGGGCGAGCAGTACGTC. Its protein product is CASGETSGGGEQYV. The J gene is TRBJ2-7, the V gene TRBV6-6; 14 bases fit TRBD2. The germline gives CDR1 MNHNY, CDR2 SVGAGI (reference sequence). Trimming at V came to 8 bases and at J to 6 bases, leaving 6 bases not matched to a gene. The CDR3 is 14 amino acids.

This clone appeared a single time. J is TRBJ1-1 and V is TRBV5-1; 8 nucleotides align to TRBD1. The V gene end was trimmed by 5 bases and the J gene end by 6 bases; junction bases not matched to a gene: 6. CDR1 and CDR2 from the germline V gene are SGHRS and YFSETQ. This CDR3 region has 13 residues. CDR3 DNA: TGCGCCAGCAGTCTTTCAGGGGGCCCTGAAGCTTTCTTT. It yields the protein CASSLSGGPEAFF. Full variable domain (missing parts from reference TRBV5-1 and TRBJ1-1): KAGVTQTPRYLIKTRGQQVTLSCSPISGHRSVSWYQQTPGQGLQFLFEYFSETQRNKGNFPGRFSGRQFSNSRSEMNVSTLELGDSALYLCASSLSGGPEAFFGQGTRLTVV.

The gene calls are TRBV28 and TRBJ1-1; D remains unclear. The V and J ends lost 7 bases and 5 bases respectively, with 14 bases between them. This CDR3 spans 13 amino acids. The germline V gene encodes CDR1 MDHEN and CDR2 SYDVKM. CDR3 sequence: CASIHRRETEAFF. The DNA of the CDR3 is TGTGCCAGCATCCACCGTAGGGAGACTGAAGCTTTCTTT.

This sequence joins TRBV7-9 and TRBJ1-1, with no clear D. The CDR3 has 15 amino acids. The V gene's germline CDR1 is SEHNR and CDR2 FQNEAQ (reference sequence). Trimming stripped 5 bases from V and 3 bases from J, with 16 bases between. DNA of the CDR3: TGTGCCAGCAGCCCACGAGCGGGTGGGCACACTGAAGCTTTCTTT. Encoded protein: CASSPRAGGHTEAFF. Looking up the rest from reference TRBV7-9 and TRBJ1-1 gives the full variable domain: DTGVSQNPRHKITKRGQNVTFRCDPISEHNRLYWYRQTLGQGPEFLTYFQNEAQLEKSRLLSDRFSAERPKGSFSTLEIQRTEQGDSAMYLCASSPRAGGHTEAFFGQGTRLTVV.

This sequence joins TRBV6-5 and TRBJ1-2; the D is unclear. The germline CDR1 and CDR2 sequences are MNHEY and SVGAGI. V dropped 6 bases and J dropped 5 bases, with 19 bases sitting between them. The CDR3 sequence is 15 residues long. CDR3 sequence reads: CASSLSRLAIYGYTF. CDR3 DNA: TGTGCCAGCAGCCTTTCTCGTCTGGCAATTTATGGCTACACCTTC.

The CDR3 bases are TGTGCTAGTGGTCTCCACCAAGGGGAATCCCCAAATCAGCCCCAGCATTTT. Amino acid sequence: CASGLHQGESPNQPQHF. J is TRBJ1-5 and V is TRBV12-5; TRBD1 might be the D (5 bases). Germline V gene lookup returns CDR1 LGHNT and CDR2 FRNRAP. CDR3 length: 17 amino acids. The V gene lost 5 bases and the J gene lost 4 bases, with 21 bases spanning the gap.

J is TRBJ1-2 and V is TRBV9; D perhaps matches TRBD1 (5 bases). CDR3 size: 15 residues. V shed 1 base and J shed 3 bases, with 13 bases lying between them. Germline CDR1 reads SGDLS; CDR2 reads YYNGEE. CDR3 sequence reads: CASSVNVGGDYGYTF. In DNA form, the CDR3 reads TGTGCCAGCAGCGTAAATGTCGGAGGGGACTATGGCTACACCTTC.

The V call is TRBV4-2, the J call TRBJ2-3; D is undetermined. The V end was cut by 4 bases, the J end by 5 bases, with 10 bases between. Germline CDR1 LGHNA, CDR2 YNFKEQ. The CDR3 runs to 13 residues. This CDR3 is CASSLVRKDTQYF. The CDR3 nucleotides read TGTGCCAGCAGCCTGGTCAGGAAAGATACGCAGTATTTT.

V usage is TRBV19 and J usage is TRBJ1-2, with D possibly matching TRBD1 (5 bases). Deletions cut 7 bases from V and 8 bases from J, with 20 bases between. The CDR3 covers 14 residues. Germline V CDR1 and CDR2: LNHDA, SQIVND (reference sequence). The CDR3 DNA is TGTGCCAGTACTATGCAGGGCTCGGAGAAAGGCTACACCTTC. Protein sequence: CASTMQGSEKGYTF.

The rearrangement joins TRBV11-2 to TRBJ2-3; D perhaps matches TRBD1 (7 bases). This CDR3 is 15 amino acids long. The V gene's germline CDR1 is SGHAT and CDR2 FQNNGV. The V gene lost 5 bases and the J gene lost 4 bases, with 16 bases spanning the gap. The DNA for the CDR3 is TGTGCCAGCAGCACCGGGCAGGGGGGCGCAGATACGCAGTATTTT. This sequence encodes CASSTGQGGADTQYF.

The rearrangement uses TRBV5-1 and TRBJ1-6, with TRBD1 matching 8 bases. J lost 10 bases, V lost 0 bases, and 6 bases had no gene match. The CDR3 is made up of 15 amino acids. Germline V lookup: CDR1 SGHRS, CDR2 YFSETQ. CDR3 loop: CASSLGSRGRSPLHF. The CDR3 nucleotides are TGCGCCAGCAGCTTGGGCAGCAGGGGGCGATCACCCCTCCACTTT.

The chain employs TRBV18 and TRBJ1-2; D gene ambiguous. Germline values: CDR1 KGHSH, CDR2 LQKENI. V was pared by 0 bases and J by 3 bases, with 11 bases between. The CDR3 consists of 15 residues. The CDR3 nucleotides read TGTGCCAGCTCACCACCGTGGCTGCGGGACTATGGCTACACCTTC. Residues: CASSPPWLRDYGYTF.

V is TRBV12-3 or TRBV12-4 and J is TRBJ1-1; the D is unclear. The CDR3 runs 11 residues. Trimming pared 3 bases from V and 4 bases from J, leaving 3 bases between. CDR3 sequence (DNA): TGTGCCAGCAGTTTTAGCACTGAAGCTTTCTTT. Protein: CASSFSTEAFF.

The rearrangement joins TRBV7-9 to TRBJ1-2; tentative D call: TRBD1 (6 bases). Germline CDR1 and CDR2: SEHNR and FQNEAQ (reference sequence). Trimming took 2 bases from V and 6 from J, leaving 13 bases between them. This CDR3 has 14 residues. The CDR3 DNA reads TGTGCCAGCAGCTTATCAGCGGGGGGCCATGGCTACACCTTC. This gives the protein CASSLSAGGHGYTF.

J is TRBJ1-2 and V is TRBV7-2, with 9 positions matching TRBD1. Germline values: CDR1 SGHTA, CDR2 FQGNSA. The CDR3 extends over 14 amino acids. V lost 5 bases and J lost 8; bases outside the gene matches: 9. DNA for the CDR3: TGTGCCAGCAGCCCCGGGGACAGGGTGTACGGCTACACCTTC. This codes for CASSPGDRVYGYTF. Full variable domain (rest looked up from reference TRBV7-2 and TRBJ1-2): GAGVSQSPSNKVTEKGKDVELRCDPISGHTALYWYRQSLGQGLEFLIYFQGNSAPDKSGLPSDRFSAERTGGSVSTLTIQRTQQEDSAVYLCASSPGDRVYGYTFGSGTRLTVV.

V usage is TRBV5-5 and J usage is TRBJ1-5; unclear D gene. This CDR3 comprises 13 residues. Trimming shortened V by 0 bases and J by 7 bases, and 8 bases separated the two germline ends. Germline CDR1 is SGHKS and CDR2 is YYEKEE (reference sequence). CDR3 nucleotide sequence: TGTGCCAGCAGCTTGGCCAGCGGGCAGCCCCAGCATTTT. Translated: CASSLASGQPQHF.

The chain's CDR3 is CASSYLWTGGTEAFF. CDR3 sequence (DNA): TGTGCCAGCAGTTACCTCTGGACAGGTGGGACTGAAGCTTTCTTT. The chain recombines TRBV28 with TRBJ1-1; TRBD1 agrees at 7 bases. Germline trimming cut 4 bases from V and 5 bases from J; bases unmatched to any gene: 10. The CDR3 runs to 15 residues. Looked up from germline, CDR1 is MDHEN and CDR2 is SYDVKM. The variable domain in full, completed from reference TRBV28 and TRBJ1-1, reads DVKVTQSSRYLVKRTGEKVFLECVQDMDHENMFWYRQDPGLGLRLIYFSYDVKMKEKGDIPEGYSVSREKKERFSLILESASTNQTSMYLCASSYLWTGGTEAFFGQGTRLTVV.

This clone has only one observation. The chain combines TRBV2 with TRBJ1-5, with D unclear. Trimming cost V 5 bases and J 7 bases, with 24 bases left between them. Germline values: CDR1 SNHLY, CDR2 FYNNEI. The CDR3 consists of 17 residues. Written as DNA, the CDR3 is TGTGCCAGCAGTCCCGAATTCCGGGGTTGGGCTGGACAGCCCCAGCATTTT. This sequence encodes CASSPEFRGWAGQPQHF. The variable domain in full, completed from reference TRBV2 and TRBJ1-5, reads EPEVTQTPSHQVTQMGQEVILRCVPISNHLYFYWYRQILGQKVEFLVSFYNNEISEKSEIFDDQFSVERPDGSNFTLKIRSTKLEDSAMYFCASSPEFRGWAGQPQHFGDGTRLSIL.

The V gene is TRBV27, the J gene TRBJ1-1; a weak D match, TRBD1 (5 bases). The CDR3 has 13 amino acids. Trimming pared 8 bases from V and 4 bases from J, leaving 14 bases between. Germline CDR1 reads MNHEY; CDR2 reads SMNVEV (reference sequence). CDR3 nucleotide sequence: TGTGCCAGCTGCGGGGCCTCGGGCACTGAAGCTTTCTTT. This encodes CASCGASGTEAFF.

The chain joins TRBV6-5 to TRBJ1-6, with D perhaps TRBD1 (6 bases). The CDR3 extends over 13 amino acids. In germline, CDR1 is MNHEY, CDR2 SVGAGI. Trimming stripped 6 bases from V and 5 bases from J, with 8 bases between. CDR3 protein: CASSRTDNSPLHF. CDR3 nucleotides: TGTGCCAGCAGCCGGACAGATAATTCACCCCTCCACTTT.

The V gene is TRBV5-1, the J gene TRBJ2-1, with 8 bases that match TRBD2. With 3 bases clipped from V and 2 bases from J, the junction kept 7 bases outside the gene matches. Germline V gene data show CDR1 as SGHRS and CDR2 as YFSETQ. This CDR3 has 16 residues. CDR3 residues: CASSWGSGGTYNEQFF. In DNA, the CDR3 is TGCGCCAGCAGCTGGGGAAGCGGGGGTACCTACAATGAGCAGTTCTTC.

This rearrangement joins TRBV27 to TRBJ1-1; D gene uncertain. The CDR3 is 14 amino acids. V lost 2 bases and J 5 bases, leaving 12 bases between the germline ends. Looked up from germline, CDR1 is MNHEY and CDR2 is SMNVEV (reference sequence). This chain's CDR3 is CASSLIPGGTEAFF. The CDR3 DNA is TGTGCCAGCAGTTTAATCCCGGGAGGGACTGAAGCTTTCTTT.

A few counts support this clone. The rearrangement joins TRBV12-3 or TRBV12-4 to TRBJ1-4; D not resolved. This CDR3 is built from 13 residues. The V gene lost 6 bases and the J gene lost 5 bases, with 10 bases spanning the gap. CDR3 coding DNA: TGTGCCAGCAGATCGGTCCAAAATGAAAAACTGTTTTTT. Translating gives CASRSVQNEKLFF.

The V and J genes are TRBV2 and TRBJ2-5; D ambiguous. The CDR3 consists of 14 residues. Germline values: CDR1 SNHLY, CDR2 FYNNEI. V dropped 5 bases and J dropped 1 base, with 11 bases sitting between them. In DNA form, the CDR3 reads TGTGCCAGCAGTCTTCAGGTTCTCCAAGAGACCCAGTACTTC. Translating it yields CASSLQVLQETQYF.